This T cell receptor beta chain derives from a study of patients and donors after allogeneic stem cell transplantation. V was shortened by 0 bases and J by 3 bases, with 5 bases between the two germline ends. The CDR3 covers 13 residues. CDR1 LGHNA and CDR2 YSLEER come from the germline V gene. From the RT-PCR reads, TCRdb called clonotypes with MiXCR, one entry per CDR3 protein. This table holds around 200,000 distinct CDR3 sequences, 38% found once. J is TRBJ2-5 and V is TRBV4-3; no clear D. The sequence came from a human donor who was either an allogeneic HSCT recipient or a stem cell or donor lymphocyte infusion donor (not recorded which). It is not recorded whose cells these are; they may come from a transplant donor. The sequencing input was blood, either unsorted or a sorted T cell fraction (not recorded which). This CDR3 reads CASSQELEETQYF. The CDR3 DNA reads as TGCGCCAGCAGCCAAGAGTTAGAAGAGACCCAGTACTTC.